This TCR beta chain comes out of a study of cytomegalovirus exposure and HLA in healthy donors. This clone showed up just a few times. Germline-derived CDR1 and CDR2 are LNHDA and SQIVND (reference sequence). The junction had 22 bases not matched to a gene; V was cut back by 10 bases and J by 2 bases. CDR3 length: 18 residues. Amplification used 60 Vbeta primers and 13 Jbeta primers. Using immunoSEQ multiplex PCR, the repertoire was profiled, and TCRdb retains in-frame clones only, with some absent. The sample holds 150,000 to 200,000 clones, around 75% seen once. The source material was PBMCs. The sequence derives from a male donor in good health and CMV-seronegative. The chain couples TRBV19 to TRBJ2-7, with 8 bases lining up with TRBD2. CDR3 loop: CANPTDDEYERGPYEQYF. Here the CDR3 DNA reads TGTGCCAATCCGACGGACGACGAGTATGAGCGGGGGCCCTACGAGCAGTACTTC. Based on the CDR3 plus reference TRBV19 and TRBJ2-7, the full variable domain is DGGITQSPKYLFRKEGQNVTLSCEQNLNHDAMYWYRQDPGQGLRLIYYSQIVNDFQKGDIAEGYSVSREKKESFPLTVTSAQKNPTAFYLCANPTDDEYERGPYEQYFGPGTRLTVT.